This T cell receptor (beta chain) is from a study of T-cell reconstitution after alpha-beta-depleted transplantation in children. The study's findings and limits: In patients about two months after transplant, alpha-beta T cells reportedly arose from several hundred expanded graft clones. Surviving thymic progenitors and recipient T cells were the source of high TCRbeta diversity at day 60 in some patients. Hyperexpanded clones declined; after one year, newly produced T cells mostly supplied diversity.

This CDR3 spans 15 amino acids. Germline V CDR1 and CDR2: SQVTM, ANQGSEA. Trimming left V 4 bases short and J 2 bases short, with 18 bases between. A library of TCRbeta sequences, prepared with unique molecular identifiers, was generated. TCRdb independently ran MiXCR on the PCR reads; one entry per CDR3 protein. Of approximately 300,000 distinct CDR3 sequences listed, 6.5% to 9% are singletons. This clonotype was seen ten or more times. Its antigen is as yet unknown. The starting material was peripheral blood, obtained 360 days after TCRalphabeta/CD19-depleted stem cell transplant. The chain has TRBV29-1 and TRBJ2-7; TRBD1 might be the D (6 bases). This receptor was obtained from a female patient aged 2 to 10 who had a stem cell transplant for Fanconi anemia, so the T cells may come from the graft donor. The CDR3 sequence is CSVVGLRQAPYEQYF. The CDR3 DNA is TGCAGCGTTGTGGGGCTAAGACAGGCCCCCTACGAGCAGTACTTC.